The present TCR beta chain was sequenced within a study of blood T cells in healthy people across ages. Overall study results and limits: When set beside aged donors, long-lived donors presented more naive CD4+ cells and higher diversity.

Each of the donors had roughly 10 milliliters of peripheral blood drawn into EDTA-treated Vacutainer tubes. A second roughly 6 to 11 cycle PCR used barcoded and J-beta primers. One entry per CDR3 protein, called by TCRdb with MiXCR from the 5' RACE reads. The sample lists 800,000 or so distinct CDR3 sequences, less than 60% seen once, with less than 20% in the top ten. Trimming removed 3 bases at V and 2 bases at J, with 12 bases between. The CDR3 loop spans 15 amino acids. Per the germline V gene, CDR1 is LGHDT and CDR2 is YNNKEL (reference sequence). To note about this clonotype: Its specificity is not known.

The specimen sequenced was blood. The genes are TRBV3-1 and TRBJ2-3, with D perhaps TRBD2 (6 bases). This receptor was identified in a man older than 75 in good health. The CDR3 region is CASSHGTSYTDTQYF. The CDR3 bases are TGTGCCAGCAGCCATGGGACTTCCTACACAGATACGCAGTATTTT.